Below are 19 T cell receptor beta chains sequenced from a single sample in a study of T cell repertoires in cytomegalovirus infection (dated by TCRdb to between 2018 and 2021). Instrument on record: Illumina HiSeq 1500. TCRdb reran the public reads through fastp at Q25 and MiXCR, keeping productive beta chains. One record per CDR3 amino acid sequence lists the most common genes and DNA. The table for this sample lists around 750,000 distinct CDR3 sequences; over 25% of them were counted only once. The top ten clones comprise over 10% of the sample. Antigen specificity for these receptors is unknown. Taken with the paper, the label for treatment or condition translates to: in vitro stimulation with specific CMV peptide epitopes to enrich CMV-specific T cells. Sequenced material: cultured CD8+ T cells from PBMCs, taken from culture after CMV antigen stimulation. The receptors shown here come from a human donor in good health (CMV status not recorded). Some clones in this sample may be carry-over from other donors' samples.

The gene calls are TRBV6-5 and TRBJ2-5; D is perhaps TRBD2 (6 bases). CDR3 length: 12 residues. Trimming stripped 8 bases from V and 6 bases from J, with 13 bases between. From germline, CDR1 is MNHEY and CDR2 SVGAGI. CDR3 region: CASGGMGKTQYF. DNA of the CDR3: TGTGCCAGCGGGGGGATGGGAAAGACCCAGTACTTC.

V usage is TRBV6-1 and J usage is TRBJ1-1; D perhaps matches TRBD1 (6 bases). Trimming shortened V by 4 bases and J by 0 bases, and 9 bases separated the two germline ends. This CDR3 has 14 residues. Germline V gene lookup returns CDR1 MNHNS and CDR2 SASEGT. CDR3 in amino acids: CASSVTGLNTEAFF. The CDR3, as DNA: TGTGCCAGCAGTGTTACAGGGTTGAACACTGAAGCTTTCTTT.

The J gene is TRBJ1-2, the V gene TRBV19; D is unresolved. Trimming stripped 5 bases from V and 4 bases from J, with 14 bases between. CDR1 and CDR2 from the germline V gene are LNHDA and SQIVND (reference sequence). CDR3 length: 14 residues. CDR3: CASSQSYDAYGYTF. The CDR3 nucleotides read TGTGCCAGTAGTCAAAGCTACGACGCCTATGGCTACACCTTC.

This clonotype was counted between two and nine times. The V call is TRBV28, the J call TRBJ1-3, with 9 bases aligning to TRBD1. From germline, CDR1 is MDHEN and CDR2 SYDVKM. The CDR3 contains 17 residues. V dropped 6 bases and J dropped 1; count of bases not matched to a gene: 10. The CDR3 DNA reads TGTGCCAGCAGCCCCCCCGGGACAGGGTTTTCTGGAAACACCATATATTTT. The encoded protein is CASSPPGTGFSGNTIYF.

As to this clonotype: A much larger clone lies a single base off, so this may be a read error. The chain joins TRBV20-1 to TRBJ2-7, with D perhaps TRBD1 (6 bases). V lost 7 bases and J 0 bases, leaving 13 bases between the germline ends. Germline-derived CDR1 and CDR2 are DFQATT and SNEGSKA (reference sequence). This CDR3 is built from 13 residues. The CDR3 bases are TGCAGTGTTCGGACAGAGGGCTCCTACGAGCAGTACTTC. The encoded protein is CSVRTEGSYEQYF.

The CDR3 DNA reads as TGTGCTAGTGGTTTCGACGGCCATGGGGAGACCAACGTCCTGACTTTC. Amino acid sequence: CASGFDGHGETNVLTF. The chain couples TRBV12-5 to TRBJ2-6, with D possibly TRBD2 on 5 matching bases. CDR1 and CDR2 from the germline V gene are LGHNT and FRNRAP. V was trimmed by 3 bases and J by 8 bases, leaving 17 bases between them. The CDR3 has 16 residues. The variable domain in full, completed from reference TRBV12-5 and TRBJ2-6, reads DARVTQTPRHKVTEMGQEVTMRCQPILGHNTVFWYRQTMMQGLELLAYFRNRAPLDDSGMPKDRFSAEMPDATLATLKIQPSEPRDSAVYFCASGFDGHGETNVLTFGAGSRLTVL.

This chain joins TRBV4-3 and TRBJ1-1; D is perhaps TRBD1 (5 bases). Germline lookup yields CDR1 LGHNA and CDR2 YSLEER. Trimming shortened V by 0 bases and J by 8 bases, and 19 bases separated the two germline ends. The CDR3 contains 16 residues. The chain's CDR3 is CASSQERLPPTVEAFF. The CDR3 nucleotides are TGCGCCAGCAGCCAAGAGAGGCTTCCTCCGACAGTCGAAGCTTTCTTT.

V usage is TRBV4-1 and J usage is TRBJ2-3; TRBD2 might be the D (5 bases). This CDR3 spans 17 amino acids. CDR1 is MGHRA, CDR2 YSYEKL, per germline. V lost 3 bases, J lost 2 bases, and 18 bases lay in between. CDR3 region: CASSQRVLGSTTDTQYF. CDR3 in DNA: TGCGCCAGCAGCCAGAGGGTCCTAGGGTCCACCACAGATACGCAGTATTTT.

Only a few counts were recorded for this clonotype. This rearrangement joins TRBV7-2 to TRBJ2-1; D might be TRBD1 or TRBD2, each matching 6 bases. Per the germline V gene, CDR1 is SGHTA and CDR2 is FQGNSA. V was shortened by 4 bases and J by 4 bases, with 14 bases between the two germline ends. The CDR3 length is 15 residues. The CDR3 loop reads CASSSEEGVYNEQFF. Written as DNA, the CDR3 is TGTGCCAGCAGCTCGGAGGAGGGGGTTTACAATGAGCAGTTCTTC.

This clonotype has a count of ten or more. The rearrangement uses TRBV7-2 and TRBJ1-2; tentatively, D is TRBD1 (6 bases). The CDR3 runs to 14 residues. V was cut by 5 bases and J by 3 bases, with 13 bases left in between. Per germline, CDR1 SGHTA and CDR2 FQGNSA. Here the CDR3 reads CASSQEGGDYGYTF. The CDR3 DNA reads as TGTGCCAGCAGCCAAGAGGGGGGGGACTATGGCTACACCTTC.

This clonotype was seen only once. A much larger clone is a single base away; this may be a read error. No conserved phenylalanine or tryptophan is present at the end of the CDR3, so a read error is the likely explanation. The chain joins TRBV7-2 to TRBJ2-5, with D perhaps TRBD1 or TRBD2 (6 bases each). V was shortened by 6 bases and J by 5 bases, with 13 bases between the two germline ends. The CDR3 spans 13 residues. Germline CDR1 and CDR2: SGHTA and FQGNSA. CDR3 in DNA: TGTGCCAGCAGTATCTTAGGGGGGGAGACCCAGTACTCC. This encodes CASSILGGETQYS.

This clonotype was seen once. A read error may explain this, as a much larger clone is one base away. The gene calls are TRBV7-2 and TRBJ2-5; D is perhaps TRBD2 (6 bases). The CDR3 runs to 15 residues. Germline lookup yields CDR1 SGHTA and CDR2 FQGNSA. The CDR3 DNA is TGTGCCAGCAACTTATCCGGCGGGACCCAAGAGACCCAGTACTTC. This sequence encodes CASNLSGGTQETQYF.

The rearrangement joins TRBV2 to TRBJ1-1, with 8 bases matching TRBD1. Germline V gene sequence: CDR1 SNHLY, CDR2 FYNNEI. The V gene end was trimmed by 4 bases and the J gene end by 3 bases; junction bases not matched to a gene: 16. The CDR3 extends over 18 amino acids. CDR3 sequence reads: CASSGSTGGISKDTEAFF. Written as DNA, the CDR3 is TGTGCCAGCAGTGGTAGTACAGGGGGGATAAGCAAAGACACTGAAGCTTTCTTT.

This sequence joins TRBV12-3 or TRBV12-4 and TRBJ2-7; D may be TRBD1 (5 bases). V shed 0 bases and J shed 5 bases, with 14 bases lying between them. The length of the CDR3 is 15 residues. The chain's CDR3 is CASSLAPQGMDEQYF. The CDR3 bases are TGTGCCAGCAGTTTAGCGCCTCAGGGAATGGACGAGCAGTACTTC.

This clonotype has more than one count but fewer than ten. CDR3 sequence: CASSPGTDGYGYTF. The CDR3, as DNA: TGTGCCAGCAGCCCCGGGACAGATGGGTATGGCTACACCTTC. V gene TRBV12-3 or TRBV12-4 combines with J gene TRBJ1-2, with 7 bases that match TRBD1. The CDR3 is 14 residues long. V lost 6 bases, J lost 5 bases, and 9 bases stayed unmatched.

A note on this clonotype: Since a much larger clone is just one base distant, this may be a read error. V and J are TRBV7-6 and TRBJ2-2, with TRBD1 identical over 8 bases. Germline V lookup: CDR1 SGHVS, CDR2 FNYEAQ. The CDR3 length is 14 residues. The V segment lost 5 bases and the J segment 5 bases; nucleotides outside the gene matches: 4. In nucleotides, the CDR3 is TGTGCCAGCAGCACAGGGGGGCAAACCGGGGAGCTGTTTTTT. Its translation is CASSTGGQTGELFF. Filled out from reference TRBV7-6 and TRBJ2-2, the complete variable domain reads GAGVSQSPRYKVTKRGQDVALRCDPISGHVSLYWYRQALGQGPEFLTYFNYEAQQDKSGLPNDRFSAERPEGSISTLTIQRTEQRDSAMYRCASSTGGQTGELFFGEGSRLTVL.

V usage is TRBV7-9 and J usage is TRBJ2-1; 7 nucleotides agree with TRBD1. J gave up 3 bases and V 1 base, and 9 bases lay outside the gene matches. The V gene's germline CDR1 is SEHNR and CDR2 FQNEAQ (reference sequence). This CDR3 has 17 amino acids. CDR3 coding DNA: TGTGCCAGCAGCTTAGACGACAGGGAAAAAAGCTACAATGAGCAGTTCTTC. This encodes CASSLDDREKSYNEQFF.

In its sample, this clonotype was seen a few times. The gene calls are TRBV7-6 and TRBJ1-4, with D uncertain. V lost 3 bases to trimming and J lost 8 bases, with 19 bases between them. CDR1 and CDR2 from the germline V gene are SGHVS and FNYEAQ. The CDR3 length is 16 residues. CDR3 in amino acids: CASSFIHRDPGEKLFF. CDR3 sequence (DNA): TGTGCCAGCAGCTTCATACACCGGGATCCGGGGGAAAAACTGTTTTTT. Variable domain in full (rest from reference TRBV7-6 and TRBJ1-4): GAGVSQSPRYKVTKRGQDVALRCDPISGHVSLYWYRQALGQGPEFLTYFNYEAQQDKSGLPNDRFSAERPEGSISTLTIQRTEQRDSAMYRCASSFIHRDPGEKLFFGSGTQLSVL.

The gene calls are TRBV7-9 and TRBJ2-1; 10 nucleotides align to TRBD1. V lost 2 bases to trimming and J lost 5 bases; unmatched junction nucleotides: 9. Germline loops: CDR1 SEHNR, CDR2 FQNEAQ (reference sequence). The CDR3 runs 17 residues. CDR3 sequence reads: CASSLSRDRGTHNEQFF. The CDR3 DNA reads as TGTGCCAGCAGCTTAAGTCGGGACAGGGGAACCCACAATGAGCAGTTCTTC.